A selection of T cell receptor beta chains follows, all from one sample in a study of cytomegalovirus exposure and HLA in healthy donors. Data came from immunoSEQ multiplex PCR; TCRdb stores just in-frame clones and leaves some out. Of roughly 170,000 clones in the sample, around 80% were seen once. Specimen: PBMCs. These receptor sequences come from a female donor in good health and CMV-seronegative. The CDR3 runs from the conserved cysteine through the conserved F or W. The order of the fields is D gene, clone size, V gene, J gene, CDR3 protein, CDR3 DNA. D genes are given only for firm matches. Expanded clones are given a class, and other clones once, few, many or no size at all.

D gene: TRBD1
clone size: .
V gene: TRBV6-5
J gene: TRBJ2-7
CDR3 protein: CASSKPGTGGYEQYF
CDR3 DNA: TGTGCCAGCAGTAAGCCCGGGACAGGGGGGTACGAGCAGTACTTC

D gene: TRBD1
clone size: .
V gene: TRBV19
J gene: TRBJ1-1
CDR3 protein: CASSADREVNTEAFF
CDR3 DNA: TGTGCCAGTAGTGCGGACAGGGAGGTGAACACTGAAGCTTTCTTT

D gene: TRBD1
clone size: .
V gene: TRBV6-5
J gene: TRBJ1-1
CDR3 protein: CASSYSGQGETEAFF
CDR3 DNA: TGTGCCAGCAGTTACTCCGGACAGGGCGAAACTGAAGCTTTCTTT

D gene: .
clone size: .
V gene: TRBV5-4
J gene: TRBJ1-3
CDR3 protein: CASSLGAGRGNTIYF
CDR3 DNA: TGTGCCAGCAGCTTGGGTGCAGGGCGAGGAAACACCATATATTTT

D gene: .
clone size: once
V gene: TRBV28
J gene: TRBJ2-1
CDR3 protein: CASTSLRRVPSYNEQFF
CDR3 DNA: TGTGCCAGCACCTCTCTCCGCCGGGTCCCTTCCTACAATGAGCAGTTCTTC

D gene: .
clone size: .
V gene: TRBV4-1
J gene: TRBJ2-5
CDR3 protein: CASSQQTRSWETQYF
CDR3 DNA: TGCGCCAGCAGCCAACAGACTCGGAGCTGGGAGACCCAGTACTTC

D gene: TRBD1
clone size: .
V gene: TRBV5-1
J gene: TRBJ2-7
CDR3 protein: CASSSTGNYEQYF
CDR3 DNA: TGCGCCAGCAGCTCGACAGGGAACTACGAGCAGTACTTC

D gene: .
clone size: once
V gene: TRBV14
J gene: TRBJ1-1
CDR3 protein: CASTKGQGWTEAFF
CDR3 DNA: TGTGCCAGCACCAAGGGTCAGGGGTGGACTGAAGCTTTCTTT

D gene: TRBD2
clone size: .
V gene: TRBV4-1
J gene: TRBJ2-3
CDR3 protein: CASSQRGTSGGGTDTQYF
CDR3 DNA: TGCGCCAGCAGCCAAAGGGGGACTAGCGGGGGTGGCACAGATACGCAGTATTTT

D gene: TRBD1
clone size: few
V gene: TRBV6-5
J gene: TRBJ2-7
CDR3 protein: CASSPRQGTYEQYF
CDR3 DNA: TGTGCCAGCAGTCCCCGACAGGGGACCTACGAGCAGTACTTC

D gene: TRBD1
clone size: .
V gene: TRBV2
J gene: TRBJ1-5
CDR3 protein: CASSVQQGANQPQHF
CDR3 DNA: TGTGCCAGCAGCGTTCAACAGGGGGCGAATCAGCCCCAGCATTTT

D gene: TRBD2
clone size: few
V gene: TRBV7-8
J gene: TRBJ2-1
CDR3 protein: CASSLVGAGVSGEQFF
CDR3 DNA: TGTGCCAGCAGCTTAGTAGGAGCGGGGGTCTCTGGGGAGCAGTTCTTC

D gene: TRBD1
clone size: .
V gene: TRBV19
J gene: TRBJ2-7
CDR3 protein: CASSTPGQGVYEQYF
CDR3 DNA: TGTGCCAGTAGTACTCCGGGACAGGGTGTCTACGAGCAGTACTTC

D gene: TRBD1
clone size: once
V gene: TRBV28
J gene: TRBJ1-5
CDR3 protein: CASRPDRGQSQHF
CDR3 DNA: TGTGCCAGCAGACCGGACAGGGGGCAGTCCCAGCATTTT

D gene: .
clone size: .
V gene: TRBV7-9
J gene: TRBJ2-1
CDR3 protein: CASHGGRLVYNEQFF
CDR3 DNA: TGTGCCAGCCATGGAGGACGGCTCGTCTACAATGAGCAGTTCTTC

D gene: TRBD1
clone size: .
V gene: TRBV19
J gene: TRBJ1-5
CDR3 protein: CASSTLPGTGIQPQHF
CDR3 DNA: TGTGCCAGTAGTACACTACCCGGGACAGGGATTCAGCCCCAGCATTTT